Reported below is one T cell receptor beta chain. The germline V gene encodes CDR1 KGHSH and CDR2 LQKENI. This CDR3 has 16 amino acids. Trimming took 0 bases from V and 3 from J; bases not matched to a gene: 4. The data are from a study of CD8 T cells in Susac syndrome. Reverse transcription of 0.5 to 1 ug RNA was carried out with random hexamers. TCRdb reprocessed the immunoSEQ multiplex PCR reads with MiXCR, giving one entry per CDR3 protein. The sample holds approximately 140,000 distinct CDR3 sequences, 90% to 95% seen once. Sequenced material: CD4+ T cells from PBMCs. The sequence derives from a human donor with multiple sclerosis. The chain links TRBV18 to TRBJ2-7, with TRBD2 identical over 11 bases. DNA for the CDR3: TGTGCCAGCTCACCACCGAAGCTAGCGGGAGGCTACGAGCAGTACTTC. Translation gives CASSPPKLAGGYEQYF.